Sequencing of this T cell receptor beta chain was carried out in a study of T cell responses to AZD1222 COVID-19 vaccine (dated by TCRdb to the early 2020s). At the level of the whole study: AZD1222 recipients given second doses at about 4 weeks or at about 12 weeks were pooled, since spike-specific TCR depth and breadth were not found to differ between the two schedules. A total of about 230 trial participants underwent TCR sequencing, of whom 207 received two doses of AZD1222 and some 25 received two doses of the MenACWY control vaccine. Trial participants were enrolled by age into 18-55, 56-69 and 70-plus year subgroups, with roughly 150, 30 and 60 TCR-sequenced participants respectively. Results and caveats for the whole study, not just this receptor: The 56-69-year group was small, and its depth increase did not reach significance, likely because of low power. A significant rise in spike-specific TCR breadth and depth was observed after two AZD1222 doses relative to day 0 and relative to MenACWY recipients. Because no day 14 peak-response samples were available, repertoires were characterized only after the peak T cell response. Conclusions about previously exposed vaccinees were limited because only six AZD1222 recipients were SARS-CoV-2 seropositive at baseline. Epitopes outside the regions mutated in the B.1.351 and B.1.1.7 variants were reportedly recognized by nearly half of the unique spike-specific TCRs. CD4 TCRs associated with the vaccine covered the entire spike protein, and the dominant responses were in regions 160-218 and 743-854. Participants were mostly white British and included more females than males, and it was suggested by the authors that clonal diversity may have been underestimated.

This clone was observed once. Its antigen remains unidentified. Nothing much larger sits one base from this clone, and base qualities are not available. In the paper's terms, the time point label means: baseline before first vaccination. Samples from vaccinated people were obtained from the UK trials COV001 and COV002, which included a single-blind randomized controlled phase 2/3 trial of AZD1222 (ChAdOx1 nCoV-19) in healthy adults. For TCRbeta chain sequencing, PBMC samples from trial participants were taken at day 0 and at day 28 after the second dose. The CDR3 regions of human TCRbeta chains were subjected to immunosequencing. From the authors' description of their analysis: Repertoire TCRs were checked for matches against a reference library of SARS-CoV-2-specific TCRs that had been generated using the MIRA antigen-specificity platform. Breadth was defined as the fraction of unique TCRs that were SARS-CoV-2-associated, and depth was defined as the fraction of total T cells that were SARS-CoV-2-associated. Each spike-specific TCR was assigned to its reactive spike region and to a CD4 or CD8 class using the MIRA data. Log10-transformed breadth and depth values were compared by one-way ANOVA with Sidak's multiple comparisons tests. TCRdb took over this immuneACCESS table, retaining in-frame rearrangements with V and J assigned. Such tables are incomplete; in checked studies, under half of the missing clones stem from an unresolved V gene, and the remainder is unexplained. V and J calls and clone size come straight from that table; D and trimming were deduced from the DNA. Present in this sample are 240,000 or so clones, 93% of which were seen just once. The top ten clonotypes cover around 0.58% of the sample.

Sequenced material: peripheral blood, taken on day 0 of AZD1222 vaccination. The TCR originated in an adult in good health.

Read as DNA, the sequence is TGTGCCAGCAGTCCCTCGGACAGGGGGGTTTCACCCCTCCACTTT. Its protein reads: CASSPSDRGVSPLHF. The sequence links TRBV28 to TRBJ1-6, and TRBD1 matches 10 of the central bases. The CDR3 has 15 amino acids, counting the end cysteine and phenylalanine. Only the CDR3 portion is preserved as DNA: 45 bases, with reading frame beginning at the first base. V and J are trimmed by 5 bases and 9 bases, and the gene matches miss 7 bases of the junction. From a lookup of the germline V gene, CDR1 and CDR2 are MDHEN and SYDVKM.